The 30 T cell receptor beta chains below come from one sample, sequenced in a study of blood T cells in healthy people across ages. Through a sample-barcoded 5' primer and a J-beta primer mix, a second PCR was run for about 6 to 12 cycles. TCRdb reprocessed the 5' RACE reads with MiXCR, giving one entry per CDR3 protein. The sample has about 780,000 distinct CDR3 sequences, roughly 24% seen once. Separately, the same data were catalogued under a study of T cells of mothers and their children.

The sample comprised blood. These receptors were collected from a boy under 18 in good health.

This clonotype was counted between two and nine times. The J gene is TRBJ2-4, the V gene TRBV7-2; D call uncertain. The CDR3 runs 12 residues. CDR1 and CDR2 from the germline V gene are SGHTA and FQGNSA. V dropped 5 bases and J dropped 9 bases, with 11 bases sitting between them. In nucleotides, the CDR3 is TGTGCCAGCAGCGGAGCCGGACGCATTCAGTACTTC. This sequence encodes CASSGAGRIQYF. The full variable domain, rest sourced from reference TRBV7-2 and TRBJ2-4, is GAGVSQSPSNKVTEKGKDVELRCDPISGHTALYWYRQSLGQGLEFLIYFQGNSAPDKSGLPSDRFSAERTGGSVSTLTIQRTQQEDSAVYLCASSGAGRIQYFGAGTRLSVL.

The chain employs TRBV6-1 and TRBJ2-1; a weak D match, TRBD1 (5 bases). V was cut by 1 base and J by 6 bases, with 7 bases left in between. Per germline, CDR1 MNHNS and CDR2 SASEGT. CDR3 length: 13 amino acids. DNA for the CDR3: TGTGCCAGCAGTGAAGAAGGGGCCAATGAGCAGTTCTTC. Protein: CASSEEGANEQFF.

The genes are TRBV9 and TRBJ2-5; unclear D gene. The better agreement between TRBJ2-1 and the DNA end casts doubt on the J call. Germline CDR1 reads SGDLS; CDR2 reads YYNGEE. The CDR3 runs to 12 residues. CDR3: CASSPNFDEQFF. The DNA of the CDR3 is TGTGCCAGCAGCCCTAATTTCGATGAGCAGTTCTTC.

This clonotype turned up a few times. V and J are TRBV9 and TRBJ2-2; D not resolved. The CDR3 runs to 14 residues. V lost 0 bases, J lost 6 bases, and 9 bases lay in between. CDR1 SGDLS and CDR2 YYNGEE come from the germline V gene. CDR3 coding DNA: TGTGCCAGCAGCGTAGATCGAGTGGCCGGGGAGCTGTTTTTT. Residues: CASSVDRVAGELFF.

The sample holds a few counts of this clonotype. The chain has TRBV12-3 or TRBV12-4 and TRBJ2-5; D may be TRBD1 (6 bases). The J call may be faulty, since TRBJ2-1 better matches the DNA end. This CDR3 comprises 14 residues. The CDR3 coding sequence is TGTGCCAGCAGCCCGGGACAACAATACAATGAGCAGTTCTTC. Amino acid sequence: CASSPGQQYNEQFF.

This clonotype was detected a few times. This chain joins TRBV11-2 and TRBJ2-4; 9 bases line up with TRBD2. The germline V gene encodes CDR1 SGHAT and CDR2 FQNNGV. V lost 2 bases to trimming and J lost 9 bases; unmatched junction nucleotides: 11. The CDR3 length is 16 residues. The CDR3 DNA reads as TGTGCCAGCAGCTTAAGCTCGCGGGGGGGCAATGGCATTCAGTACTTC. Translated: CASSLSSRGGNGIQYF.

This clonotype was counted only a few times. This chain uses TRBV6-5 with TRBJ2-3; D might be TRBD1 or TRBD2, each matching 6 bases. V was shortened by 0 bases and J by 7 bases, with 14 bases between the two germline ends. Germline values: CDR1 MNHEY, CDR2 SVGAGI. CDR3 size: 15 residues. The CDR3 nucleotides read TGTGCCAGCAGTTACTCGAGACGAGGGGGGTATACGCAGTATTTT. Translated, it gives CASSYSRRGGYTQYF.

V is TRBV20-1 and J is TRBJ2-5; the D call may be TRBD1 or TRBD2 (6 bases each). Germline values: CDR1 DFQATT, CDR2 SNEGSKA (reference sequence). V lost 5 bases and J lost 2, with 12 bases in between. CDR3 length: 13 amino acids. The CDR3 DNA reads TGCAGTGCTTTGACTAGGGGGCAAGAGACCCAGTACTTC. Protein: CSALTRGQETQYF.

The rearrangement joins TRBV29-1 to TRBJ2-7; D might be TRBD1 (6 bases). This CDR3 spans 12 amino acids. CDR1 SQVTM and CDR2 ANQGSEA come from the germline V gene. Between the trimmed V and J ends, which lost 5 bases and 0 bases, there was a span of 8 bases. CDR3 amino acids: CSVQDSSYEQYF. CDR3 nucleotide sequence: TGCAGCGTTCAGGACAGCTCCTACGAGCAGTACTTC.

The genes are TRBV20-1 and TRBJ1-4, with D unclear. V gave up 0 bases and J gave up 0 bases, with 8 bases separating them. The CDR3 extends over 15 amino acids. Germline V gives CDR1 DFQATT, CDR2 SNEGSKA (reference sequence). The CDR3 DNA is TGCAGTGCTAGAGATCTAATTGCAACTAATGAAAAACTGTTTTTT. Translating gives CSARDLIATNEKLFF.

The J gene is TRBJ2-5, the V gene TRBV7-7; a possible D gene is TRBD1 (6 bases). Germline loops: CDR1 SSHAT, CDR2 FNYEAQ (reference sequence). Trimming cost V 3 bases and J 3 bases, with 11 bases left between them. This CDR3 contains 14 residues. This CDR3 is CASSLLQGEETQYF. In nucleotides, the CDR3 is TGTGCCAGCAGCTTGCTACAGGGCGAAGAGACCCAGTACTTC.

The J gene is TRBJ2-7, the V gene TRBV18; possible D gene TRBD1, 6 bases. This CDR3 is built from 13 residues. Germline values: CDR1 KGHSH, CDR2 LQKENI. Trimming shortened V by 4 bases and J by 3 bases, and 10 bases separated the two germline ends. Written as DNA, the CDR3 is TGTGCCAGCTCACGGTCAGGGGACTACGAGCAGTACTTC. As protein: CASSRSGDYEQYF.

The V and J genes are TRBV27 and TRBJ1-6, with D uncertain. Germline lookup yields CDR1 MNHEY and CDR2 SMNVEV (reference sequence). This CDR3 is built from 15 residues. V was cut by 2 bases and J by 9 bases, with 14 bases left in between. CDR3 coding DNA: TGTGCCAGCAGTTTAAACCAGGTCGAAGGTTCACCCCTCCACTTT. It yields the protein CASSLNQVEGSPLHF.

This clonotype was counted a few times. The V gene is TRBV7-9, the J gene TRBJ2-2, with D maybe TRBD2 (6 bases). The CDR3 sequence is 15 residues long. Germline CDR1 reads SEHNR; CDR2 reads FQNEAQ (reference sequence). With 0 bases removed from V and 6 bases from J, the gap between germline ends came to 11 bases. Here the CDR3 reads CASSLASGRSGELFF. The DNA for the CDR3 is TGTGCCAGCAGCTTAGCCTCGGGGAGGTCCGGGGAGCTGTTTTTT.

The chain recombines TRBV6-1 with TRBJ1-2, with a tentative D call TRBD1 (6 bases). The CDR3 totals 16 residues. V was shortened by 6 bases and J by 0 bases, with 17 bases between the two germline ends. CDR1 and CDR2 (germline): MNHNS, SASEGT. The CDR3 bases are TGTGCCAGCAGACCCCCGAGGGGGACACCTAACTATGGCTACACCTTC. Translating gives CASRPPRGTPNYGYTF.

Remarks on this clonotype: Mismatch with germline at one junction end may stem from a read error. The chain links TRBV6-6 to TRBJ2-5; D remains ambiguous. With the DNA end fitting TRBJ2-7 better, the J assignment may be wrong. The CDR3 has 13 residues. Germline V gene lookup returns CDR1 MNHNY and CDR2 SVGAGI (reference sequence). The CDR3 DNA sequence: TGTGCCGGCAGTTCAAGGAGCTCCTACGAGCAGTACTTC. It encodes CAGSSRSSYEQYF.

The chain carries TRBV5-1 and TRBJ2-7; 8 bases line up with TRBD2. CDR3 length: 15 residues. The germline V gene encodes CDR1 SGHRS and CDR2 YFSETQ. The trim removed 1 base at V and 6 bases at J, leaving 9 bases unmatched. In DNA, the CDR3 is TGCGCCAGCAGCTTGTTCGGGACTAGTCGATCCGAGCAGTACTTC. The encoded protein is CASSLFGTSRSEQYF.

This clonotype was counted a few times. The V call is TRBV29-1, the J call TRBJ2-5, with 7 bases aligning to TRBD2. The CDR3 is 16 residues long. Per germline, CDR1 SQVTM and CDR2 ANQGSEA. With V trimmed by 0 bases and J by 11 bases, 18 bases remained unmatched. Written as DNA, the CDR3 is TGCAGCGTTGAAGATAGTGGCAGGATCTCTTCGCGGGAGCAGTACTTC. Translating gives CSVEDSGRISSREQYF. Using reference TRBV29-1 and TRBJ2-5 for the parts outside the CDR3, the full variable domain is SAVISQKPSRDICQRGTSLTIQCQVDSQVTMMFWYRQQPGQSLTLIATANQGSEATYESGFVIDKFPISRPNLTFSTLTVSNMSPEDSSIYLCSVEDSGRISSREQYFGPGTRLLVL.

In regard to this clonotype: One junction end disagrees with the germline gene, perhaps due to a read error. The rearrangement uses TRBV2 and TRBJ2-5; 9 bases align to TRBD2. The CDR3 consists of 14 residues. Germline CDR1 is SNHLY and CDR2 is FYNNEI. For the CDR3, the DNA is TGTGCCAGCAGTGAAAACGCTAGCGGGGCCCCCTCCGACTTC. Translating it yields CASSENASGAPSDF.

This clonotype showed up just a few times. This sequence joins TRBV7-9 and TRBJ2-5, with 7 bases aligning to TRBD2. Trimming took 7 bases from V and 5 from J; bases not matched to a gene: 7. Germline CDR1 is SEHNR and CDR2 is FQNEAQ (reference sequence). This CDR3 is built from 13 residues. CDR3 amino acids: CASIPGGGETQYF. In DNA, the CDR3 is TGTGCCAGCATCCCGGGCGGGGGTGAGACCCAGTACTTC.

In its sample, this clonotype was seen a few times. The V and J genes are TRBV20-1 and TRBJ1-2; no firm D call. CDR1 DFQATT and CDR2 SNEGSKA come from the germline V gene (reference sequence). The CDR3 spans 11 residues. V was cut by 2 bases and J by 6 bases, with 7 bases left in between. The CDR3 sequence: CSARTLDGYTF. Written as DNA, the CDR3 is TGCAGTGCTAGAACCCTGGATGGCTACACCTTC.

There are many counts of this clonotype. The rearrangement uses TRBV5-6 and TRBJ2-3; D gene ambiguous. The germline V gene has CDR1 SGHDT and CDR2 YYEEEE. The CDR3 consists of 13 residues. V lost 2 bases to trimming and J lost 4 bases, with 8 bases between them. CDR3 nucleotide sequence: TGTGCCAGCAGCTTCGTGGGCGCAGATACGCAGTATTTT. It yields the protein CASSFVGADTQYF.

This chain uses TRBV5-1 with TRBJ2-5; 12 nucleotides line up with TRBD2. The assigned J gene may be wrong: the sequence end matches TRBJ2-7 better. The CDR3 has 15 amino acids. Germline-derived CDR1 and CDR2 are SGHRS and YFSETQ. The CDR3 loop reads CASSLGLAGVPEQYF. For the CDR3, the DNA is TGCGCCAGCAGCTTGGGACTAGCGGGGGTCCCCGAGCAGTACTTC.

In its sample, this clonotype was seen a few times. Its ends do not fully match the called genes, so a read error is possible. This chain links TRBV9 with TRBJ2-5, with 7 bases fitting TRBD1. The CDR3 is 16 residues long. Germline loops: CDR1 SGDLS, CDR2 YYNGEE. CDR3 DNA sequence: TGCGCCAGCAGCCTTCGAGGTGGGACAGTCTTGGAGACCCAGTACTTC. This gives the protein CASSLRGGTVLETQYF.

V usage is TRBV5-1 and J usage is TRBJ2-2; no reliable D call. Germline V gives CDR1 SGHRS, CDR2 YFSETQ. The CDR3 consists of 15 residues. V shed 0 bases and J shed 6 bases, with 12 bases lying between them. The CDR3, as DNA: TGCGCCAGCAGCTTGGCCGGGCCCGCGGCCGGGGAGCTGTTTTTT. Translated, it gives CASSLAGPAAGELFF.

This clonotype appeared a few times. The junction differs from germline at one of its ends, possibly a read error. The rearrangement joins TRBV18 to TRBJ1-1; D gene ambiguous. The CDR3 sequence is 13 residues long. Germline lookup yields CDR1 KGHSH and CDR2 LQKENI. The CDR3 here is CVSSPQQNTEAFF. DNA of the CDR3: TGTGTCAGCTCACCACAACAAAACACTGAAGCTTTCTTT.

The V call is TRBV5-8, the J call TRBJ2-5, with a tentative D call TRBD2 (5 bases). The DNA end lines up better with TRBJ2-1; the J call may be wrong. Germline CDR1 and CDR2: SGHTS and YDEGEE. CDR3 size: 15 residues. Here the CDR3 reads CASSLVVTFSGEQFF. The CDR3, as DNA: TGTGCCAGCAGCTTGGTTGTGACATTCAGCGGTGAGCAGTTCTTC.

V gene TRBV2 combines with J gene TRBJ2-7; 8 nucleotides line up with TRBD1. Germline lookup yields CDR1 SNHLY and CDR2 FYNNEI. CDR3 length equals 13 residues. The V gene end was trimmed by 7 bases and the J gene end by 3 bases; junction bases not matched to a gene: 5. CDR3 DNA sequence: TGTGCCAGCAAGGAGACAGGGGACTACGAGCAGTACTTC. Its translation: CASKETGDYEQYF.

The J gene is TRBJ2-7, the V gene TRBV3-1; 10 nucleotides line up with TRBD1. The V gene's germline CDR1 is LGHDT and CDR2 YNNKEL (reference sequence). After removal of 0 bases from V and 5 bases from J, the junction contained 4 bases not matched to a gene. The CDR3 extends over 15 amino acids. CDR3 DNA sequence: TGTGCCAGCAGCCAAGATTCGGGGACAGGGGACGAGCAGTACTTC. It yields the protein CASSQDSGTGDEQYF.

The chain links TRBV9 to TRBJ1-1; 9 nucleotides match TRBD1. This CDR3 spans 16 amino acids. V trimming: 1 base; J trimming: 4 bases; junction bases outside the gene matches: 8. CDR1 is SGDLS, CDR2 YYNGEE, per germline. Here the CDR3 DNA reads TGTGCCAGCAGCGTACTAGGGACAGGGACCCTCACTGAAGCTTTCTTT. This encodes CASSVLGTGTLTEAFF. Full variable domain (missing parts from reference TRBV9 and TRBJ1-1): DSGVTQTPKHLITATGQRVTLRCSPRSGDLSVYWYQQSLDQGLQFLIQYYNGEERAKGNILERFSAQQFPDLHSELNLSSLELGDSALYFCASSVLGTGTLTEAFFGQGTRLTVV.